The text below deals with one T cell receptor (beta chain). What it binds is unknown. This CDR3 is 15 amino acids long. CDR1 and CDR2 (germline): SEHNR, FQNEAQ (reference sequence). V shed 2 bases and J shed 3 bases, with 11 bases lying between them. Use of 60 Vbeta and 13 Jbeta primers characterized the PCR. Measured with immunoSEQ multiplex PCR; TCRdb has only the in-frame clones, and not every one. The repertoire holds over 200,000 clones, roughly 82% seen once, with approximately 6.5% in the top ten. This sample was included in a study of cytomegalovirus exposure and HLA in healthy donors. The study's findings and limits: With DRB1 most and HLA-C fewest, TCR association rates differed between HLA loci in a later analysis.

The source of this sequence is a man aged 35-49 years in good health and CMV-seropositive. What was sequenced was PBMCs. J is TRBJ2-1 and V is TRBV7-9, with TRBD2 as a possible D gene (5 bases). The CDR3 loop reads CASSLREGNYNEQFF. CDR3 bases: TGTGCCAGCAGCTTAAGAGAGGGTAACTACAATGAGCAGTTCTTC.